This T cell receptor beta chain comes out of a study of radiation and T cells in renal cell carcinoma. With regard to this clone: As yet, its antigen is unknown.

Sequencing used immunoSEQ multiplex PCR; TCRdb keeps in-frame clones, though not all of them. Of more than 140,000 clones in the sample, 75% to 90% are singletons; the top ten hold around 25%. Germline CDR1 is SGDLS and CDR2 is YYNGEE. J gave up 4 bases and V 0 bases, and 3 bases lay outside the gene matches. The length of the CDR3 is 15 residues. General study findings and limits: Baseline intratumoral clonotype presence is unknown without pretreatment biopsies. In blood, top tumor clones expanded by 2 weeks, shrinking by 4.

Time point described: baseline pretreatment blood. Treatment denoted: 15 Gy SBRT to primary tumor, nephrectomy 4 weeks later. Blood was sampled at baseline, 2 weeks and 4 weeks after SBRT. Clear cell pathology was present in this patient's renal cell carcinoma. This TCR came from a woman aged 50 to 65 with renal cell carcinoma. V gene TRBV9 combines with J gene TRBJ2-3, with 9 bases lining up with TRBD1. The sequencing used blood, collected from a patient whose treatment included radiotherapy and nephrectomy. Here the CDR3 DNA reads TGTGCCAGCAGCGTAGATGGACAGGGGTCAGATACGCAGTATTTT. It specifies CASSVDGQGSDTQYF.